This T cell receptor (beta chain) was profiled in a study of shared clonotypes between healthy human individuals. As for the study in general: Per-donor plates numbered three CD4 naive, three CD4 memory, two CD8 naive and one CD8 memory.

The CDR3 consists of 15 residues. J lost 2 bases, V lost 6 bases, and 4 bases had no gene match. Germline V gene data show CDR1 as MDHEN and CDR2 as SYDVKM. General study findings and limits: The sole specimen, blood, was sampled, and tissue repertoires likely differ. Estimated richness values were generally larger in naive subsets than in memory subsets.

Produced via immunoSEQ multiplex PCR; TCRdb's table is partial and in-frame only. The repertoire includes some 790,000 clones, 72% of them detected once, and under 2% sits in the top ten. There were only Caucasian adults among the donors, and all lived in Nashville, Tennessee. This clone was counted a single time. What it recognizes is unknown. The identical CDR3 is also encoded by other nucleotide sequences in the sample. The sequenced sample consisted of memory CD4+ T cells sorted from blood. Subset indicated: CD45RA-negative fraction. The source of this sequence is a woman aged 25 to 39 in good health. The rearrangement uses TRBV28 and TRBJ2-6, with TRBD1 identical over 7 bases. DNA for the CDR3: TGTGCCAGCAGCCTAACAGGGGCTGGGGCCAACGTCCTGACTTTC. Protein sequence: CASSLTGAGANVLTF.